Included here is one T cell receptor beta chain sequence, with context. Its antigen is unidentified. Amplification targeted the TCR beta CDR3 regions, with RNA transcripts as the source material. Second-round multiplex PCR came after first-round RT-PCR with HTBI primers. TCRdb redid the calling of the multiplex PCR reads with MiXCR, one entry per CDR3 protein. The data contain tens of thousands of distinct CDR3 sequences, approximately 46% of them singletons. The data were taken from a study of Graves' ophthalmopathy and Graves' hyperthyroidism. Study-wide results and limits: Blood also carried most expanded thyroid clonotypes exceeding 0.001 frequency.

Germline values: CDR1 SNHLY, CDR2 FYNNEI. The ends were cut back, 3 bases at V and 9 bases at J, with 6 bases in the middle. This CDR3 has 12 residues. The specimen was peripheral blood. V gene TRBV2 combines with J gene TRBJ1-6; no definite D call. The sequence was collected from an adult woman with stable Graves' hyperthyroidism. CDR3 sequence: CASSDGPSPLHF. DNA for the CDR3: TGTGCCAGCAGTGATGGGCCTTCACCCCTCCACTTT.